A selection of T cell receptor beta chains follows, all from one sample in a study of shared clonotypes between healthy human individuals. Clones were sequenced by immunoSEQ multiplex PCR, and TCRdb holds only the in-frame ones, with some missing. In the table there are roughly 1 million clones, around 74% of which are singletons. Sequencing was performed on memory CD4+ T cells sorted from blood. All receptors come from a man between 18 and 29 years old in good health. Each CDR3 is given with its conserved first and last residue. Each record gives: V gene, CDR3 length, J gene, clone size, D gene, CDR3 protein, CDR3 DNA. D genes are given only for firm matches. Expanded clones get a size class; other rows say once, few or many, or leave the size out.

TRBV5-1	17	TRBJ2-5	.	.	CASSLGMIGNRPETQYF	TGCGCCAGCAGCTTGGGGATGATTGGGAACCGGCCAGAGACCCAGTACTTC
TRBV7-9	14	TRBJ1-2	.	.	CASSPTADFYGYTF	TGTGCCAGCAGCCCGACGGCAGACTTCTATGGCTACACCTTC
TRBV18	13	TRBJ2-5	.	.	CASSPIDGETQYF	TGTGCCAGCTCACCAATCGACGGAGAGACCCAGTACTTC
TRBV7-8	18	TRBJ2-7	.	.	CASSFSRGAAGLFYEQYF	TGTGCCAGCAGCTTTAGCAGGGGGGCGGCGGGATTATTTTACGAGCAGTACTTC
TRBV28	14	TRBJ2-7	once	.	CASLRTGTRNEQYF	TGTGCCAGCCTGAGGACCGGGACGCGCAACGAGCAGTACTTC
TRBV4-3	15	TRBJ2-7	.	.	CASSQEQANFYEQYF	TGCGCCAGCAGCCAAGAACAGGCAAACTTCTACGAGCAGTACTTC
TRBV29-1	14	TRBJ2-3	few	.	CSVEDFGVRDTQYF	TGCAGCGTTGAAGATTTTGGGGTGCGAGATACGCAGTATTTT
TRBV4-1	15	TRBJ2-7	.	.	CASSQEAGRTYEQYF	TGCGCCAGCAGCCAAGAGGCGGGTCGGACGTACGAGCAGTACTTC
TRBV6-1	17	TRBJ1-5	once	.	CASSDRARTASNQPQHF	TGTGCCAGCAGTGATAGAGCTCGGACAGCCAGCAATCAGCCCCAGCATTTT
TRBV11-2	15	TRBJ2-3	.	.	CASSSLGSIPDTQYF	TGTGCCAGCAGCTCGCTAGGCTCAATCCCAGATACGCAGTATTTT
TRBV9	14	TRBJ2-1	.	.	CASSTGSPYNEQFF	TGTGCCAGCAGTACCGGGAGCCCCTACAATGAGCAGTTCTTC
TRBV5-5	13	TRBJ2-7	.	.	CASSPRTGLEQYF	TGTGCCAGCAGCCCGAGGACGGGTCTGGAGCAGTACTTC
TRBV19	12	TRBJ2-7	.	.	CATRDTSYEQYF	TGTGCCACTAGGGACACCTCCTACGAGCAGTACTTC
TRBV4-3	17	TRBJ2-1	.	TRBD2	CASSQGVPSGDYNEQFF	TGCGCCAGCAGCCAAGGTGTCCCAAGCGGGGATTACAATGAGCAGTTCTTC
TRBV10-1	13	TRBJ2-7	.	.	CASSEGGAWEQYF	TGCGCCAGCAGTGAAGGGGGTGCGTGGGAGCAGTACTTC
TRBV5-6	17	TRBJ2-2	few	.	CASSAIRGSLNTGELFF	TGTGCCAGCAGCGCGATTCGGGGGAGTCTTAACACCGGGGAGCTGTTTTTT
TRBV7-2	14	TRBJ2-5	few	.	CASSLDGGRGTQYF	TGTGCCAGCAGCTTAGACGGGGGAAGGGGGACCCAGTACTTC
TRBV30	13	TRBJ1-1	.	.	CAWTQGANTEAFF	TGTGCCTGGACCCAAGGGGCGAACACTGAAGCTTTCTTT
TRBV11-3	15	TRBJ1-1	few	.	CASSLEEGPDTEAFF	TGTGCCAGCAGCTTAGAGGAGGGGCCGGACACTGAAGCTTTCTTT
TRBV5-1	16	TRBJ2-5	.	TRBD2	CASSLAGGGGAETQYF	TGCGCCAGCAGCTTGGCCGGAGGCGGGGGGGCGGAGACCCAGTACTTC
TRBV9	15	TRBJ2-1	few	TRBD2	CASSVGAGGPHEQFF	TGTGCCAGCAGCGTAGGAGCGGGGGGGCCCCATGAGCAGTTCTTC
TRBV29-1	13	TRBJ1-1	.	.	CSVATGLNTEAFF	TGCAGCGTTGCGACAGGCTTGAACACTGAAGCTTTCTTT
TRBV10-3	15	TRBJ1-2	.	TRBD1	CAISELTGGDYGYTF	TGTGCCATCAGTGAGCTGACAGGGGGCGACTATGGCTACACCTTC
TRBV4-3	17	TRBJ2-1	few	TRBD2	CASSRNIAGGLGNEQFF	TGCGCCAGCAGCCGGAATATAGCGGGGGGGTTGGGTAATGAGCAGTTCTTC
TRBV5-1	15	TRBJ2-3	.	.	CASSLATVMTDTQYF	TGCGCCAGCAGCTTGGCCACGGTGATGACAGATACGCAGTATTTT
TRBV5-1	13	TRBJ2-7	few	.	CASSLGGPYEQYF	TGCGCCAGCAGCTTGGGTGGACCCTACGAGCAGTACTTC
TRBV7-2	15	TRBJ2-7	.	.	CASSLVSIIGTEQYF	TGTGCCAGCAGCTTAGTATCGATCATAGGGACCGAGCAGTACTTC
TRBV5-8	13	TRBJ1-1	.	.	CASSLNRNTEAFF	TGTGCCAGCAGCTTGAACCGGAACACTGAAGCTTTCTTT
TRBV28	12	TRBJ2-3	.	.	CASTRGPYTQYF	TGTGCCAGCACTCGGGGGCCCTATACGCAGTATTTT
TRBV5-4	16	TRBJ2-2	few	TRBD2	CASSLGSSGSTGELFF	TGTGCCAGCAGCTTGGGATCTAGCGGGAGCACCGGGGAGCTGTTTTTT
TRBV5-4	15	TRBJ1-1	.	TRBD1	CASSLDLAGGTEAFF	TGTGCCAGCAGCTTGGATTTGGCAGGGGGCACTGAAGCTTTCTTT
TRBV19	14	TRBJ1-1	few	.	CASSPGPGTVYAFF	TGTGCCAGTAGCCCGGGACCGGGAACTGTGTATGCTTTCTTT
TRBV14	15	TRBJ1-2	.	.	CASSQVPSGIYGYTF	TGTGCCAGCAGCCAAGTACCCTCAGGGATCTATGGCTACACCTTC
TRBV9	15	TRBJ2-1	few	TRBD2	CASSAAGTSYNEQFF	TGTGCCAGCAGCGCAGCGGGGACCTCCTACAATGAGCAGTTCTTC
TRBV5-1	14	TRBJ1-4	.	.	CASSFGGPNEKLFF	TGCGCCAGCAGCTTCGGCGGTCCCAACGAAAAACTGTTTTTT
TRBV19	14	TRBJ2-5	.	TRBD2	CASSTPGGGETQYF	TGTGCCAGTAGTACCCCGGGGGGGGGAGAGACCCAGTACTTC
TRBV15	18	TRBJ1-3	once	.	CATSRDGYTGSSGNTIYF	TGTGCCACCAGCAGAGATGGATATACAGGGAGCTCTGGAAACACCATATATTTT
TRBV11-3	16	TRBJ2-1	.	TRBD2	CASSPTLAEGKARQFF	TGTGCCAGCAGCCCTACCCTAGCGGAGGGAAAAGCCAGGCAGTTCTTC
TRBV5-8	18	TRBJ1-4	.	TRBD1	CASSEGWTGTTTNEKLFF	TGTGCCAGCAGCGAAGGGTGGACAGGAACTACAACTAATGAAAAACTGTTTTTT
TRBV29-1	14	TRBJ2-3	few	TRBD1	CSGTPFTGADTQYF	TGCAGCGGAACGCCTTTTACAGGGGCAGATACGCAGTATTTT
TRBV11-2	15	TRBJ1-2	few	.	CASSRHPGDNYGYTF	TGTGCCAGCAGCCGCCACCCCGGAGATAACTATGGCTACACCTTC